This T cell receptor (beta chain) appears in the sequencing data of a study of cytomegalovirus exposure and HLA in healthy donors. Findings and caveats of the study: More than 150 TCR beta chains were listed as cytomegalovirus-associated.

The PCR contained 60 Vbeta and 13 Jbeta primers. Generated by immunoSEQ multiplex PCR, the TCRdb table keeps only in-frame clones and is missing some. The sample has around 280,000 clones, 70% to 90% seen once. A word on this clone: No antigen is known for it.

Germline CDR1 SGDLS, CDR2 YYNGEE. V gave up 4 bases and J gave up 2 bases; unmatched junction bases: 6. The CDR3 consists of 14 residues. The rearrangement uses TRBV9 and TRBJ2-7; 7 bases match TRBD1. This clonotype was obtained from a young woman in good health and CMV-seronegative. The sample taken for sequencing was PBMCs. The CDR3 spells CASSLTQGAYEQYF. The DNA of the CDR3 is TGTGCCAGCAGCTTGACTCAGGGGGCCTACGAGCAGTACTTC.